The rows below give T cell receptor beta chains drawn from one sample of a study of T cells in Graves' hyperthyroidism and ophthalmopathy. Each CDR3 protein gets one entry after TCRdb re-called the multiplex PCR reads with MiXCR. Among roughly 580,000 distinct CDR3 sequences, roughly 14% were seen once, and the ten largest hold more than 5%. The sample taken for sequencing was blood. These receptor sequences come from a woman in her twenties or thirties with Graves' hyperthyroidism that later progressed to Graves' ophthalmopathy. Each CDR3 is given with its conserved first and last residue. A D gene is named only where the DNA matches it firmly. Expanded clones get a size class; other rows say once, few or many, or leave the size out.

TRBV7-9	TRBD2	few	TRBJ2-5	TGTGCCAGCAGCTCGCCTCTAGCGGGAGCCGGGGAGACCCAGTACTTC	CASSSPLAGAGETQYF
TRBV25-1	NA	NA	TRBJ2-7	TGTGCCAGCAGTTCTTTGGAAGGGCGCGAGCAGTACTTC	CASSSLEGREQYF
TRBV20-1	NA	few	TRBJ1-3	TGCAGTGCTATGTTGCAGGGGTCCTACTCTGGAAACACCATATATTTT	CSAMLQGSYSGNTIYF
TRBV7-9	TRBD1	many	TRBJ2-1	TGTGCCAGCAGGGCAACAGGGGCTTCCTACAATGAGCAGTTCTTC	CASRATGASYNEQFF
TRBV7-9	TRBD2	few	TRBJ2-3	TGTGCCAGCAGCTCTTCAGCGGGGCTCACAGATACGCAGTATTTT	CASSSSAGLTDTQYF
TRBV28	TRBD1	many	TRBJ1-5	TGTGCCAGCAGTTCCCCCGACAGGGGGGAAGATCAGCCCCAGCATTTT	CASSSPDRGEDQPQHF
TRBV24-1	TRBD1	many	TRBJ2-4	TGTGCCACCAGTGAGGGACAGGGGGCGCGGGGGGCCAAAAACATTCAGTACTTC	CATSEGQGARGAKNIQYF
TRBV4-1	NA	NA	TRBJ2-7	TGCGCCAGCAGCCAACGAGGGGTAGCGGCCAGCTCCTACGAGCAGTACTTC	CASSQRGVAASSYEQYF
TRBV7-3	NA	NA	TRBJ1-1	TGTGCCAGCAGCCCTAGGCAGGGAGGATACACTGAAGCTTTCTTT	CASSPRQGGYTEAFF
TRBV7-2	TRBD2	many	TRBJ2-3	TGTGCCAGCAGGGCAGCGGGAGGGGCAGATACGCAGTATTTT	CASRAAGGADTQYF
TRBV5-1	NA	many	TRBJ2-3	TGCGCCAGCAGCTTGTCGCGGGACGAGGATACGCAGTATTTT	CASSLSRDEDTQYF
TRBV10-3	TRBD1	NA	TRBJ1-1	TGTGCCATCAGTGAGTCGAATCAGGGGGCGAGTACTGAAGCTTTCTTT	CAISESNQGASTEAFF
TRBV5-1	NA	NA	TRBJ2-1	TGCGCCAGCAGCCCCGAACAGGGTTACAATGAGCAGTTCTTC	CASSPEQGYNEQFF
TRBV3-1	NA	many	TRBJ1-2	TGTGCCAGCAGCCAAGAAGGAGTCAGGGAAAGGTATGGCTACACCTTC	CASSQEGVRERYGYTF
TRBV7-9	NA	many	TRBJ2-1	TGTGCCAGCAGTCTGTCGGGTGAGCAGTTCTTC	CASSLSGEQFF
TRBV5-1	NA	many	TRBJ1-1	TGCGCCAGCAGCTTGGTCGGGATCGCTGAAGCTTTCTTT	CASSLVGIAEAFF
TRBV7-8	NA	many	TRBJ2-1	TGTGCCAGCAGCTTATACCAACCCACAGTGCAGGGTCCAAGCTCCTACAATGAGCAGTTCTTC	CASSLYQPTVQGPSSYNEQFF
TRBV28	NA	many	TRBJ1-2	TGTGCCAGCAGTTGGGGGAACTATGGCTACACCTTC	CASSWGNYGYTF
TRBV27	NA	many	TRBJ1-1	TGTGCCAGCAGTCGGACGGGGGCTGAAGCTTTCTTT	CASSRTGAEAFF
TRBV29-1	TRBD1	many	TRBJ2-5	TGCAGCGTTGGATCACAGGGGGTAGTAGGAGAGACCCAGTACTTC	CSVGSQGVVGETQYF
TRBV30	NA	NA	TRBJ2-3	TGTGCCTGGAGTGTAAAGGGTTGGGAGGCAGATACGCAGTATTTT	CAWSVKGWEADTQYF
TRBV29-1	TRBD2	NA	TRBJ2-6	TGCAGCGTTGAAGAGGGACTAGCGCGCTCTGGGGCCAACGTCCTGACTTTC	CSVEEGLARSGANVLTF
TRBV27	NA	many	TRBJ2-7	TGTGCCAGCAGTCTCAGGGCCCAAGGGGGCGAGCAGTACTTC	CASSLRAQGGEQYF
TRBV20-1	NA	many	TRBJ1-4	TGCAGTGCTAGAAATAGGGCCAGGGAAAAACTGTTTTTT	CSARNRAREKLFF
TRBV20-1	NA	many	TRBJ2-7	TGCAGTGCTAGAGATATAGCGACACCCTCCTACGAGCAGTACTTC	CSARDIATPSYEQYF
TRBV13	NA	few	TRBJ1-2	TGTGCCAGCAGCTTAGACTCAGGACAGCGCGGCTACACCTTC	CASSLDSGQRGYTF
TRBV27	TRBD2	few	TRBJ2-1	TGTGCCAGCGCGAGGGGGATAGCGGGGTACAATGAGCAGTTCTTC	CASARGIAGYNEQFF
TRBV20-1	NA	NA	TRBJ1-5	TGCAGTGTATCGCGCGGGGATCAGCCCCAGCATTTT	CSVSRGDQPQHF
TRBV7-8	TRBD1	NA	TRBJ2-3	TGTGCCAGCAGCTCGACCGGGACAGGGCGCACAGATACGCAGTATTTT	CASSSTGTGRTDTQYF
TRBV7-9	TRBD2	NA	TRBJ2-1	TGTGCCAGCAGCTTACTTTTTGGCGGGAGGGACGTGGGCAATGAGCAGTTCTTC	CASSLLFGGRDVGNEQFF